The present T cell receptor beta chain was sequenced within a study of graft-versus-host responses after intestinal transplantation. About the research overall: The whole recipient group had anti-thymocyte globulin induction followed by tacrolimus and steroids for about three years.

Findings of the study overall: Recipient marrow showed GvH clones, some seen first in ileum or blood.

This clone was counted only a few times. The antigen is undetermined. Sequencing used immunoSEQ multiplex PCR; TCRdb keeps in-frame clones, though not all of them. The sample has approximately 130,000 clones; roughly nine tenths are singletons. Losses at the gene ends were 3 bases for V and 1 base for J; bases not matched to a gene: 7. Germline CDR1 reads SGDLS; CDR2 reads YYNGEE. This CDR3 has 16 residues. Material: unstimulated CD4+ T cells sorted from spleen or lymph node cells, obtained before intestinal transplant. This receptor was identified in a human donor who received an intestinal transplant. The chain has TRBV9 and TRBJ1-1, with 9 bases that match TRBD1. CDR3 bases: TGTGCCAGCAGCGAAGGACAGGGGATGAGGAACACTGAAGCTTTCTTT. Translating it yields CASSEGQGMRNTEAFF.